The rows below give T cell receptor beta chains drawn from one sample of a study of T cells in localized non-small cell lung cancer. Here immunoSEQ multiplex PCR was the method, and the copy in TCRdb shows in-frame clones only, minus some. The sample lists approximately 2,600 clones; around 31% were seen once. The specimen comprised lung tumor tissue, sampled before any cancer treatment. The receptors derive from a man aged 35 to 70 with stage I lung adenocarcinoma. CDR3s include the opening cysteine and the closing phenylalanine or tryptophan. The order of the fields is CDR3 length, D gene, V gene, J gene, clone size, CDR3 protein, CDR3 DNA. The D gene is left open where the match is weak. Clone size is shown for a subset of rows, as once, few, many or a class of expanded clone.

>13|NA|TRBV7-8|TRBJ2-3|few
CASSSSGTDTQYF
TGTGCTAGCAGCTCCTCCGGGACAGATACGCAGTATTTT
>13|NA|TRBV6-8|TRBJ1-1|NA
CASRRQSNTEAFF
TGTGCCAGCAGGAGACAATCCAACACTGAAGCTTTCTTT
>15|TRBD1|TRBV7-2|TRBJ1-2|NA
CASSDRTGPNYGYTF
TGTGCCAGCAGCGATCGGACAGGGCCTAACTATGGCTACACCTTC
>15|TRBD1|TRBV4-1|TRBJ1-5|few
CASSQHRGDNQPQHF
TGCGCCAGCAGCCAACACAGGGGAGACAATCAGCCCCAGCATTTT
>14|NA|TRBV10-3|TRBJ2-6|NA
CASQSVSGANVLTF
TGTGCCAGCCAAAGTGTCTCTGGGGCCAACGTCCTGACTTTC
>15|NA|TRBV11-3|TRBJ1-4|few
CASSLLGRTNEKLFF
TGTGCCAGCAGCTTACTAGGGCGCACAAATGAAAAACTGTTTTTT
>14|NA|TRBV19|TRBJ1-2|NA
CASRRQVEDYGYTF
TGTGCCAGTAGGCGACAGGTAGAGGACTATGGCTACACCTTC
>14|NA|TRBV5-1|TRBJ2-2|NA
CASSYTVNTGELFF
TGCGCCAGCAGCTACACTGTTAACACCGGGGAGCTGTTTTTT
>15|NA|TRBV14|TRBJ2-2|few
CASSQELGNTGELFF
TGTGCCAGCAGCCAAGAATTGGGGAACACCGGGGAGCTGTTTTTT
>14|NA|TRBV6-8|TRBJ2-7|NA
CASSDLPLYYEQYF
TGTGCCAGCAGTGACCTTCCCCTATACTACGAGCAGTACTTC
>17|NA|TRBV11-3|TRBJ2-6|medium-sized
CASSLTHQGGGANVLTF
TGTGCCAGCAGCTTGACCCATCAGGGTGGTGGGGCCAACGTCCTGACTTTC
>13|NA|TRBV23-1|TRBJ1-5|NA
CASNPRGNQPQHF
TGCGCCAGCAACCCCCGAGGGAATCAGCCCCAGCATTTT
>13|NA|TRBV9|TRBJ1-2|NA
CASSASSRGGYTF
TGTGCCAGCAGCGCCTCTTCGAGGGGGGGCTACACCTTC
>16|NA|TRBV15|TRBJ2-1|NA
CATSRALTPLYNEQFF
TGTGCCACCAGCAGAGCCCTGACACCCCTATACAATGAGCAGTTCTTC
>13|NA|TRBV6-8|TRBJ2-7|NA
CASSSPGNHEQYF
TGTGCCAGCAGTTCCCCGGGCAACCACGAGCAGTACTTC
>16|NA|TRBV11-3|TRBJ2-3|medium-sized
CASSSPRDWSADTQYF
TGTGCCAGCAGCTCCCCTCGGGACTGGAGCGCAGATACGCAGTATTTT
>13|NA|TRBV6-8|TRBJ2-7|few
CATAAESSYEQYF
TGTGCCACAGCAGCGGAAAGCTCCTACGAGCAGTACTTC
>15|NA|TRBV19|TRBJ1-4|NA
CASSIAHSTNEKLFF
TGTGCCAGTAGTATTGCACACTCAACTAATGAAAAACTGTTTTTT
>14|NA|TRBV30|TRBJ2-1|NA
CAWSETGPANEQFF
TGTGCCTGGAGTGAAACGGGGCCGGCTAATGAGCAGTTCTTC
>17|NA|TRBV19|TRBJ1-3|NA
CASSNPKRLTAGNTIYF
TGTGCCAGTAGTAACCCCAAAAGGTTAACTGCTGGAAACACCATATATTTT
>14|NA|TRBV7-5|TRBJ1-4|NA
CASSQGQGEEKLFF
TGTGCCAGCAGCCAAGGGCAGGGAGAGGAAAAACTGTTTTTT
>16|TRBD1|TRBV6-8|TRBJ1-1|NA
CASSRGDRGMNTEAFF
TGTGCCAGCAGCCGGGGGGACAGGGGGATGAACACTGAAGCTTTCTTT
>13|NA|TRBV30|TRBJ2-1|once
CAWSPPFYNEQFF
TGTGCCTGGAGTCCACCTTTCTACAATGAGCAGTTCTTC
>18|NA|TRBV1|TRBJ2-3|few
CASSQEGQGALSGDTQYF
TGCGCCAGCAGCCAAGAGGGACAGGGGGCGCTGTCGGGGGATACGCAGTATTTT
>13|NA|TRBV19|TRBJ1-1|few
CASSSGLNTEAFF
TGTGCCAGTAGCTCCGGCCTGAACACTGAAGCTTTCTTT
>15|TRBD2|TRBV6-1|TRBJ2-7|few
CASSEGGTSVYEQYF
TGTGCCAGCAGTGAAGGTGGGACTAGCGTTTACGAGCAGTACTTC
>14|NA|TRBV19|TRBJ1-1|NA
CASTAAGGSGEAFF
TGTGCCAGCACGGCGGCGGGGGGTTCTGGAGAAGCTTTCTTT
>15|NA|TRBV6-8|TRBJ2-5|medium-sized
CATDGVGGWQETQYF
TGTGCCACCGACGGGGTCGGCGGGTGGCAAGAGACCCAGTACTTC
>17|NA|TRBV19|TRBJ1-5|NA
CASTIEAGPGGHQPQHF
TGTGCCAGTACCATTGAGGCCGGACCGGGGGGCCATCAGCCCCAGCATTTT
>12|NA|TRBV14|TRBJ2-5|NA
CASSQVLETQYF
TGTGCCAGCAGCCAAGTTTTAGAGACCCAGTACTTC
>15|NA|TRBV19|TRBJ1-4|few
CASKSGVSTNEKLFF
TGTGCCAGTAAGAGCGGGGTTTCAACTAATGAAAAACTGTTTTTT
>15|TRBD2|TRBV6-8|TRBJ2-3|NA
CASSDRTSGTDTQYF
TGTGCCAGCAGTGATAGGACTAGCGGCACAGATACGCAGTATTTT
>13|NA|TRBV30|TRBJ1-1|few
CAWSRQLETEAFF
TGTGCCTGGAGTCGGCAGCTGGAAACTGAAGCTTTCTTT
>13|NA|TRBV14|TRBJ2-7|NA
CASSSGYSYEQYF
TGTGCCAGCAGCTCGGGGTATTCTTACGAGCAGTACTTC
>13|NA|TRBV25-1|TRBJ1-3|NA
CASSLTGGNTIYF
TGTGCCAGCAGTCTCACAGGGGGAAACACCATATATTTT
>18|NA|TRBV6-8|TRBJ2-6|NA
CASRTNVGRLSGANVLTF
TGTGCCAGCAGGACTAACGTGGGACGCCTCTCTGGGGCCAACGTCCTGACTTTC
>13|TRBD2|TRBV6-8|TRBJ2-7|NA
CASSYQGGNEQYF
TGTGCCAGCAGTTACCAGGGAGGGAACGAGCAGTACTTC
>13|NA|TRBV9|TRBJ2-2|few
CASTRQNTGELFF
TGTGCCAGCACGCGCCAGAACACCGGGGAGCTGTTTTTT
>15|NA|TRBV29-1|TRBJ2-1|few
CSVGIRDLRGDEQFF
TGCAGCGTGGGCATCCGGGACTTACGGGGCGATGAGCAGTTCTTC
>16|TRBD2|TRBV9|TRBJ2-3|medium-sized
CASSKTSGRAADTQYF
TGTGCCAGCAGCAAAACTAGCGGGAGGGCCGCAGATACGCAGTATTTT
>14|NA|TRBV9|TRBJ2-5|medium-sized
CASSDSAGQETQYF
TGTGCCAGCAGTGACTCGGCGGGGCAAGAGACCCAGTACTTC
>15|TRBD2|TRBV6-8|TRBJ2-1|few
CASRLLASEEHEQFF
TGTGCCAGCAGGTTACTAGCGTCTGAGGAGCATGAGCAGTTCTTC
>14|NA|TRBV25-1|TRBJ1-2|NA
CASSDSTRGGGYTF
TGTGCCAGCAGTGACTCCACTCGGGGTGGTGGCTACACCTTC
>13|NA|TRBV2|TRBJ2-1|NA
CASSENEIYEQFF
TGTGCCAGCAGTGAAAATGAGATATATGAGCAGTTCTTC
>14|TRBD1|TRBV29-1|TRBJ2-5|NA
CSVDWDRGIKTQYF
TGCAGCGTTGATTGGGACAGGGGCATCAAGACCCAGTACTTC
>15|TRBD1|TRBV28|TRBJ1-4|NA
CASSRNRGRSEKLFF
TGTGCCAGCAGTCGGAACAGGGGGCGGAGTGAAAAACTGTTTTTT